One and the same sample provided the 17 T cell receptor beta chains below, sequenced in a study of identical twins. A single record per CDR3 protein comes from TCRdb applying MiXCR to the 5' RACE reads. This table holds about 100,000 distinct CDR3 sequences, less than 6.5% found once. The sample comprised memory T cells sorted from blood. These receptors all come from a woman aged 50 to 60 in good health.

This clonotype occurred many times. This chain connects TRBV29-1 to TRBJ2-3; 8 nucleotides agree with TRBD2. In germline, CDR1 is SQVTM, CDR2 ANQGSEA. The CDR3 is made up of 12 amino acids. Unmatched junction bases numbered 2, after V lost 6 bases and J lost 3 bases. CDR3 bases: TGCAGCGTGCGGGGGGCTACAGATACGCAGTATTTT. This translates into CSVRGATDTQYF.

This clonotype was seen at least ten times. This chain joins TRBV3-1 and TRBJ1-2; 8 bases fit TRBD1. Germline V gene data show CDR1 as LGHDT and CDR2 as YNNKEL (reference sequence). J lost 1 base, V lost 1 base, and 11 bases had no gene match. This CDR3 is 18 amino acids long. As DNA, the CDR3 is TGTGCCAGCAGCCAAGGGAGAGCCAACAGGGGGGTTAACTATGGCTACACCTTC. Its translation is CASSQGRANRGVNYGYTF.

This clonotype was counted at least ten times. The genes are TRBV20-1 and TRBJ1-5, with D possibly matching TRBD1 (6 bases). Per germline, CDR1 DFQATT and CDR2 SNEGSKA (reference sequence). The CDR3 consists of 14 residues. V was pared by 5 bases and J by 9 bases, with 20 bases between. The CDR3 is CSASKRDTLRPQHF. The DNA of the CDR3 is TGCAGTGCTTCGAAACGGGACACACTCCGGCCCCAGCATTTT.

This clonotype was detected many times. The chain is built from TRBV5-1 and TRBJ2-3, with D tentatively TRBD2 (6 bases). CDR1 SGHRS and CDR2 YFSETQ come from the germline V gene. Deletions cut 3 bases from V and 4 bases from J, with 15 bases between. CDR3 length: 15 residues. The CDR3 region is CASSSGRTRADTQYF. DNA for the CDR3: TGCGCCAGCAGCTCGGGGAGGACGAGGGCAGATACGCAGTATTTT.

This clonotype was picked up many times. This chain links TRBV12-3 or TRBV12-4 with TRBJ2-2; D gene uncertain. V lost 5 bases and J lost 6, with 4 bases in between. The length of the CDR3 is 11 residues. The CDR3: CASSPPGELFF. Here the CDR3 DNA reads TGTGCCAGCAGTCCCCCCGGGGAGCTGTTTTTT.

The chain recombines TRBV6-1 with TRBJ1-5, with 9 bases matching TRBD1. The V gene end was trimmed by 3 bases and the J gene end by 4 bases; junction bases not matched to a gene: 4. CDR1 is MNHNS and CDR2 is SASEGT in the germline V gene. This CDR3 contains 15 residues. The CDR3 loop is CASSEGTGRNQPQHF. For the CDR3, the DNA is TGTGCCAGCAGTGAGGGGACAGGGAGAAATCAGCCCCAGCATTTT.

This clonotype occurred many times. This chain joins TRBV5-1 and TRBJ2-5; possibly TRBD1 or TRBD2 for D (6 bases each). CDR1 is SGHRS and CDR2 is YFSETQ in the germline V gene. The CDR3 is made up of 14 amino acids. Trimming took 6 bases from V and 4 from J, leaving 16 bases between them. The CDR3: CASNLRGGPETQYF. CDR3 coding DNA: TGCGCCAGCAACCTCAGGGGAGGTCCAGAGACCCAGTACTTC.

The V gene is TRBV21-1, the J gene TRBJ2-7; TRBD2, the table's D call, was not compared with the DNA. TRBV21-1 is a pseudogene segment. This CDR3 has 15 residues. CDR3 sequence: CASRELSGGPEEQYV. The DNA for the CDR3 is TGTGCCAGCAGAGAATTGTCGGGAGGGCCGGAAGAGCAGTACGTC.

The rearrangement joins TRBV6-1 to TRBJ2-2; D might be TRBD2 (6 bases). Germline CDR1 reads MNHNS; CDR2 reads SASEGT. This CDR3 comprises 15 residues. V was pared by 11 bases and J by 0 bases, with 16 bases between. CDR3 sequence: CAGGLGSANTGELFF. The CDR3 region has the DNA TGTGCCGGGGGGTTGGGGTCCGCGAACACCGGGGAGCTGTTTTTT.

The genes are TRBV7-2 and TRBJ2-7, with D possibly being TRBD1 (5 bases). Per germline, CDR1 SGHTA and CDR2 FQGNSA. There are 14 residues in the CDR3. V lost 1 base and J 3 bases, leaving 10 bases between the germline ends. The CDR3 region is CASSLDQGNYEQYF. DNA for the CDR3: TGTGCCAGCAGCTTAGATCAGGGAAACTACGAGCAGTACTTC.

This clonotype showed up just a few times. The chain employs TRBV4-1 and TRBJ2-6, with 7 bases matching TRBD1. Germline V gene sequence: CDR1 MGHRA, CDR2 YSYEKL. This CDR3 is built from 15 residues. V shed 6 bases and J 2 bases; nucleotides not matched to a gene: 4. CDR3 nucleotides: TGCGCCAGCAGTGACAGGGTCCCTGGGGCCAACGTCCTGACTTTC. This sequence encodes CASSDRVPGANVLTF.

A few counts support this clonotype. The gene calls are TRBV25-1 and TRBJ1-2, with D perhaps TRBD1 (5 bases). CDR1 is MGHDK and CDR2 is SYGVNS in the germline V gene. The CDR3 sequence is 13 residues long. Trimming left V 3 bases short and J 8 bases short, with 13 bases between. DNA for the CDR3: TGTGCCAGCAGTGAGGGGACGAATTGGGGCTACACCTTC. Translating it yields CASSEGTNWGYTF.

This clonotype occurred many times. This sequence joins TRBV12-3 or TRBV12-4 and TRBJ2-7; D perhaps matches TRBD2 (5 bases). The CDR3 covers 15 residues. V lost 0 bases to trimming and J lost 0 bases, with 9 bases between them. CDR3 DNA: TGTGCCAGCAGTTTAGCTGCGGGTGACTCCTACGAGCAGTACTTC. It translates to CASSLAAGDSYEQYF.

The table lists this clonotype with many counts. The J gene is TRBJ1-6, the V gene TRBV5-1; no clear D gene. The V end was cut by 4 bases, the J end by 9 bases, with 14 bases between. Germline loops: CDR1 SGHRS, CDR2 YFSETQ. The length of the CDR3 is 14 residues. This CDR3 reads CASSPGGEGSPLHF. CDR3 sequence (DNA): TGCGCCAGCAGCCCCGGAGGCGAGGGTTCACCCCTCCACTTT.

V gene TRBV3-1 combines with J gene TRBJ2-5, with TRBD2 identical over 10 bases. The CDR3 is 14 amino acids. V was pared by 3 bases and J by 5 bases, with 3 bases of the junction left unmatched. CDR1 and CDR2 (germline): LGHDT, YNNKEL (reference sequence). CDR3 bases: TGTGCCAGCAGCCACGGACTAGCGGACGAGACCCAGTACTTC. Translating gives CASSHGLADETQYF.

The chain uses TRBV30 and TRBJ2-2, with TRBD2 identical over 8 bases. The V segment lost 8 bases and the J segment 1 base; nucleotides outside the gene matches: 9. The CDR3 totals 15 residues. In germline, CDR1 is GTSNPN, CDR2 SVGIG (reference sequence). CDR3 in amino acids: CARGPSGLNTGELFF. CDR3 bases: TGTGCCAGGGGTCCTAGCGGGCTGAACACCGGGGAGCTGTTTTTT.

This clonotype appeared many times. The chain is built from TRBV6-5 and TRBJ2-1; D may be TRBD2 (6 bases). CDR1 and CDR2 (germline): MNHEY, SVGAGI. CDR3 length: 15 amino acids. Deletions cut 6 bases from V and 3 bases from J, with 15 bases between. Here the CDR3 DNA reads TGTGCCAGCAGGCCCACGGGGGTTCACTACAATGAGCAGTTCTTC. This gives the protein CASRPTGVHYNEQFF.